This T cell receptor beta chain was sequenced during a study of immune evolution from preneoplasia to lung adenocarcinoma (dated by TCRdb to the early 2020s). As for the study more broadly: HLA loss of heterozygosity was seen in roughly 7%, 15% and 33% of AIS, MIA and ADC lesions, and in no AAH lesions. The study combined immune gene expression, TCR sequencing and multiplex immunofluorescence to profile immune contexture across lung adenocarcinoma precursors and invasive adenocarcinoma. Resected precursor lesions (AAH, AIS, MIA) and invasive adenocarcinomas were each compared against paired morphologically normal lung tissue. The sample size was set by how many specimens were available, not by a prior power calculation. The immune data were integrated with whole exome sequencing and methylation data from the same cohort of nodules. In total, the cohort included 50 to 65 patients with pulmonary nodules, all of whom underwent surgical resection. A total of more than 40 patients contributed TCR sequencing data. The study reported that around 100 samples were used for TCR sequencing. POLYSOLVER was used to infer Class I HLA alleles from exome data, while LOHHLA was used to detect allele-specific HLA loss.

A word on this clone: Its antigen remains undetermined. No qualities accompany the bases; no much larger clone lies one base away.

Taken from the germline V gene, the CDR1 and CDR2 loops are MNHEY and SVGAGI. Including cysteine and phenylalanine, the CDR3 has 13 amino acids. The retained sequence is limited to the CDR3, 39 bases, with the frame set at the first base. Compared with germline, V lacks 6 bases and J lacks 4 bases; bases without a gene match: 3. Using the immunoSEQ hsTCRbeta Kit, TCR beta CDR3 regions were sequenced from DNA. Per the original workflow: The ImmunoSEQ Analyzer was used to analyse the TCR sequencing data. T cell clonality was defined as 1 minus Pielou's evenness computed on productive rearrangements. The inverse Simpson index, applied to productive templates, was used to measure T cell diversity. T cell density was TCR beta template counts normalized to usable DNA, estimated by amplifying and sequencing housekeeping genes. TCR metrics were compared across histologic stages using two-sided Kruskal-Wallis tests. Held by TCRdb, this immuneACCESS table contains in-frame sequences only and omits some clones. Under half of the omission traces to an unresolved V gene where checked; the cause of the rest is unknown. Clone size and the V and J calls come from that table; the DNA yielded D and trimming. The sample includes 6,000 to 7,000 clones, with 84% observed a single time. Over 3% of the sample goes to the ten largest clones.

What the research found in general, with its limitations: The findings rested on association rather than direct causation, and larger cohorts with long-term follow-up and longitudinal biopsies were considered necessary. Normal lung had the highest top T cell clone frequencies, and these frequencies appeared to fall progressively from AAH through AIS, MIA and invasive adenocarcinoma. The highest T cell clonality was observed in KRAS-mutant nodules compared with EGFR-mutant or double wild-type lesions. All patients were from Japan and China, so applicability to Western populations was uncertain. The highest clonality was observed in normal lung, whereas higher T cell density and diversity but lower clonality appeared to be present in later-stage lesions.

Between about 2014 and 2017, the patients underwent resection in either Japan or China. Histologic diagnosis of each case was confirmed independently by two lung cancer pathologists on H&E slides. To enrich premalignant or tumor cells for nucleic acid extraction, macro-dissection was performed after pathologic assessment. FFPE tissue was used for DNA isolation with the AllPrep DNA/RNA FFPE Kit. The rearranged segments are TRBV6-5 and TRBJ1-3; 7 nucleotides in the junction match TRBD1. This sequence originates from a donor aged 70 or over with lung adenocarcinoma. The specimen was FFPE lung adenocarcinoma in situ tissue. According to the study, the label for this sample's cell subset or site signals: preinvasive adenocarcinoma in situ (AIS). The nucleotide sequence is TGTGCCAGCAGACAACAGGGGGGAAACACCATATATTTT. The encoded protein is CASRQQGGNTIYF.